One and the same sample provided the 13 T cell receptor beta chains below, sequenced in a study of CD8 T cells in ankylosing spondylitis. TCRdb used MiXCR to reprocess the 5' RACE reads, holding one entry per CDR3 protein. The sample carries a few hundred thousand distinct CDR3 sequences, roughly 8% recorded once. Broader study findings: Blood from ankylosing spondylitis patients appeared to carry a characteristic roughly 8-variant TCR beta motif.

Antigen specificity for these receptors is unknown. Sequences were obtained from blood, either unsorted or a sorted T cell fraction (not recorded which). The receptors shown here come from a male donor with ankylosing spondylitis.

Only a few counts were recorded for this clonotype. The V and J genes are TRBV5-1 and TRBJ1-1, with D maybe TRBD1 (6 bases). The CDR3 loop spans 12 amino acids. V lost 8 bases and J lost 3, with 11 bases in between. Germline assignment: CDR1 SGHRS and CDR2 YFSETQ. The CDR3 sequence is CASQGMDTEAFF. For the CDR3, the DNA is TGCGCCAGTCAGGGGATGGACACTGAAGCTTTCTTT.

This chain links TRBV18 with TRBJ1-5; 8 nucleotides match TRBD1. The CDR3 consists of 16 residues. Germline V gives CDR1 KGHSH, CDR2 LQKENI. With V trimmed by 3 bases and J by 7 bases, 11 bases remained unmatched. The CDR3 sequence: CASSPMGQVLGQPQHF. The CDR3 DNA is TGTGCCAGCTCACCGATGGGACAGGTCCTTGGGCAGCCCCAGCATTTT.

The chain employs TRBV7-2 and TRBJ2-3; D may be TRBD2 (5 bases). The V gene lost 5 bases and the J gene lost 4 bases, with 19 bases spanning the gap. The CDR3 contains 16 residues. Germline CDR1 is SGHTA and CDR2 is FQGNSA. The CDR3 region is CASSPYLLEGADTQYF. Here the CDR3 DNA reads TGTGCCAGCAGCCCCTATTTACTAGAAGGAGCAGATACGCAGTATTTT. Together with reference TRBV7-2 and TRBJ2-3, the CDR3 gives the full variable domain: GAGVSQSPSNKVTEKGKDVELRCDPISGHTALYWYRQSLGQGLEFLIYFQGNSAPDKSGLPSDRFSAERTGGSVSTLTIQRTQQEDSAVYLCASSPYLLEGADTQYFGPGTRLTVL.

This clonotype has ten or more counts. This chain uses TRBV28 with TRBJ1-2; a weak D match, TRBD1 (6 bases). This CDR3 region has 14 residues. Germline loops: CDR1 MDHEN, CDR2 SYDVKM. Deletions cut 7 bases from V and 5 bases from J, with 17 bases between. In DNA, the CDR3 is TGTGCCAGCACCCAGGGGCAGGGAGGGTATGGCTACACCTTC. Translating it yields CASTQGQGGYGYTF.

A few counts support this clonotype. The chain couples TRBV7-8 to TRBJ2-7; D remains unclear. CDR3 size: 13 residues. V lost 5 bases and J lost 0, with 8 bases in between. Germline-derived CDR1 and CDR2 are SGHVS and FQNEAQ. The CDR3 is CASSQANSYEQYF. As DNA, the CDR3 is TGTGCCAGCAGCCAAGCCAACTCCTACGAGCAGTACTTC.

This clonotype was detected ten times or more. The CDR3 is CASSMWLADNEQFF. Written as DNA, the CDR3 is TGTGCCAGTAGTATGTGGCTAGCGGACAATGAGCAGTTCTTC. This chain links TRBV19 with TRBJ2-1, with 7 bases lining up with TRBD2. With V trimmed by 3 bases and J by 5 bases, 4 bases remained unmatched. The CDR3 totals 14 residues. Germline V gene data show CDR1 as LNHDA and CDR2 as SQIVND (reference sequence).

CDR3 in amino acids: CASGGSGNTIYF. The CDR3 DNA follows: TGTGCCAGCGGGGGCTCTGGAAACACCATATATTTT. The V call is TRBV27, the J call TRBJ1-3; tentatively, D is TRBD1 (5 bases). Germline-derived CDR1 and CDR2 are MNHEY and SMNVEV (reference sequence). This CDR3 spans 12 amino acids. With 8 bases removed from V and 0 bases from J, the gap between germline ends came to 5 bases.

This clonotype was detected only a few times. The chain recombines TRBV20-1 with TRBJ2-1; 7 nucleotides align to TRBD2. This CDR3 region has 15 residues. Germline CDR1 is DFQATT and CDR2 is SNEGSKA (reference sequence). The V gene end was trimmed by 4 bases and the J gene end by 0 bases; junction bases not matched to a gene: 6. Written as DNA, the CDR3 is TGCAGTGCTACAAAGCGGGATGCCTCCTACAATGAGCAGTTCTTC. This encodes CSATKRDASYNEQFF.

V is TRBV5-6 and J is TRBJ2-1; 7 nucleotides line up with TRBD1. Trimming cost V 1 base and J 4 bases; bases outside gene matches: 14. The CDR3 consists of 18 residues. Germline V gene data show CDR1 as SGHDT and CDR2 as YYEEEE. CDR3 sequence reads: CASSLKKGAWDKYNEQFF. Written as DNA, the CDR3 is TGTGCCAGCAGCTTGAAAAAGGGGGCTTGGGATAAATACAATGAGCAGTTCTTC.

This clonotype has a handful of counts. This sequence joins TRBV27 and TRBJ2-3; 11 nucleotides agree with TRBD2. The germline CDR1 and CDR2 sequences are MNHEY and SMNVEV (reference sequence). The ends lost 5 bases at V and 2 bases at J; junction bases unmatched: 9. This CDR3 spans 17 amino acids. The CDR3 DNA reads TGTGCCAGCAGTCCCCGGGGTAGCGGGAGGGACACAGATACGCAGTATTTT. Protein: CASSPRGSGRDTDTQYF.

CDR3 loop: CASSLETGSTYEQYF. CDR3 nucleotide sequence: TGTGCCAGCAGCTTAGAAACGGGATCCACCTACGAGCAGTACTTC. The chain employs TRBV11-3 and TRBJ2-7; D may be TRBD2 (5 bases). V lost 0 bases to trimming and J lost 2 bases, with 11 bases between them. The CDR3 is 15 amino acids. From germline, CDR1 is SGHNT and CDR2 YENEEA. The variable domain in full, completed from reference TRBV11-3 and TRBJ2-7, reads EAGVVQSPRYKIIEKKQPVAFWCNPISGHNTLYWYLQNLGQGPELLIRYENEEAVDDSQLPKDRFSAERLKGVDSTLKIQPAELGDSAVYLCASSLETGSTYEQYFGPGTRLTVT.

This clonotype was seen more than once but under ten times. The chain joins TRBV29-1 to TRBJ2-1; D is unclear. Trimming pared 5 bases from V and 0 bases from J, leaving 5 bases between. Per germline, CDR1 SQVTM and CDR2 ANQGSEA. The length of the CDR3 is 12 residues. CDR3 loop: CSVLSSYNEQFF. In DNA, the CDR3 is TGCAGCGTTCTTAGCTCCTACAATGAGCAGTTCTTC.

This clonotype was counted between two and nine times. This chain joins TRBV7-3 and TRBJ2-7; no firm D call. The CDR3 sequence is 13 residues long. Per the germline V gene, CDR1 is SGHTA and CDR2 is FQGTGA. The V gene lost 2 bases and the J gene lost 4 bases, with 9 bases spanning the gap. CDR3 loop: CASSLLVKYEQYF. In nucleotides, the CDR3 is TGTGCCAGCAGCTTATTGGTGAAATACGAGCAGTACTTC.